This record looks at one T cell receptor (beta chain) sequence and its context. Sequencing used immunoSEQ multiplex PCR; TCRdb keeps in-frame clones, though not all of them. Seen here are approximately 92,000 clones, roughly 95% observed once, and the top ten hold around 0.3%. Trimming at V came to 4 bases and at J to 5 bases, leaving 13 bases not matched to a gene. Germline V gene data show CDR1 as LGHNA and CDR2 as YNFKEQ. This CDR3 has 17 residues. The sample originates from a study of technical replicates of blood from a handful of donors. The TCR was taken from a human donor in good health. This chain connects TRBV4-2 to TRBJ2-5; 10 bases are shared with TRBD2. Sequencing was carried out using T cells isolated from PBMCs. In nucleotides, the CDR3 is TGTGCCAGCAGCCTATCCCCAGCGGGAGGGCCCGCGGAGACCCAGTACTTC. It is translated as CASSLSPAGGPAETQYF.